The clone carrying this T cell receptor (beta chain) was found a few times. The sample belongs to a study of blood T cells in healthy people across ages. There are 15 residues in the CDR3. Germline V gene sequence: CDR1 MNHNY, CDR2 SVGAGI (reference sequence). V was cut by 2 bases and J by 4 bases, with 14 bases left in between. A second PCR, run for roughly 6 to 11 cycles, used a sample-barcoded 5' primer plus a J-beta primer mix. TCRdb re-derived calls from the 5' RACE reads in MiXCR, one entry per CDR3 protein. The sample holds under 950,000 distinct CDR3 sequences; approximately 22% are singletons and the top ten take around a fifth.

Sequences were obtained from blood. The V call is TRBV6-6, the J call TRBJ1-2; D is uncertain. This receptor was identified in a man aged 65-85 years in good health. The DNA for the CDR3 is TGTGCCAGCAGTTACCCTACTAACCTCTTCTATGGCTACACCTTC. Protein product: CASSYPTNLFYGYTF.